This T cell receptor beta chain was sequenced for a study of shared clonotypes between healthy human individuals. Using immunoSEQ multiplex PCR, the repertoire was profiled, and TCRdb retains in-frame clones only, with some absent. The data contain around 550,000 clones, less than 96% of them singletons. The sample was naive CD4+ T cells sorted from blood. The subset denotes: CD45RA+ positively selected. This TCR came from a woman aged 25 to 39 in good health.

In DNA, the CDR3 is TGTGCCAGCAGTTCCCAGACAGGGGGGAAGCAGTACTTC. Amino acid sequence: CASSSQTGGKQYF. This chain uses TRBV6-5 with TRBJ2-7; 9 bases align to TRBD1. V dropped 4 bases and J dropped 8; count of bases not matched to a gene: 6. Germline lookup yields CDR1 MNHEY and CDR2 SVGAGI. The CDR3 runs to 13 residues.